This T cell receptor (beta chain) is drawn from a study of T cells in localized non-small cell lung cancer. Study-wide findings and caveats: Uninvolved adjacent lung, not tumor, had the highest T cell clonality. The study sequenced only one region of the tumor. As a result, intratumor heterogeneity could not be excluded and remains possible.

Clones were sequenced by immunoSEQ multiplex PCR, and TCRdb holds only the in-frame ones, with some missing. The sample includes approximately 47,000 clones, about 85% of them seen just once. As concerns this clone: Its antigen is not identified.

This material consisted of PBMCs, taken before any cancer treatment. This sequence was found in a man aged 40-75 years with stage II lung adenocarcinoma.

This CDR3 is CASSLKGGLGSITGELFF. The CDR3 DNA reads TGTGCCAGCAGCTTAAAAGGAGGGCTGGGCAGCATCACCGGGGAGCTGTTTTTT. The rearrangement uses TRBV7-8 and TRBJ2-2, with D perhaps matching TRBD2 (6 bases). The CDR3 sequence is 18 residues long. Per the germline V gene, CDR1 is SGHVS and CDR2 is FQNEAQ. V was pared by 2 bases and J by 4 bases, with 20 bases between.